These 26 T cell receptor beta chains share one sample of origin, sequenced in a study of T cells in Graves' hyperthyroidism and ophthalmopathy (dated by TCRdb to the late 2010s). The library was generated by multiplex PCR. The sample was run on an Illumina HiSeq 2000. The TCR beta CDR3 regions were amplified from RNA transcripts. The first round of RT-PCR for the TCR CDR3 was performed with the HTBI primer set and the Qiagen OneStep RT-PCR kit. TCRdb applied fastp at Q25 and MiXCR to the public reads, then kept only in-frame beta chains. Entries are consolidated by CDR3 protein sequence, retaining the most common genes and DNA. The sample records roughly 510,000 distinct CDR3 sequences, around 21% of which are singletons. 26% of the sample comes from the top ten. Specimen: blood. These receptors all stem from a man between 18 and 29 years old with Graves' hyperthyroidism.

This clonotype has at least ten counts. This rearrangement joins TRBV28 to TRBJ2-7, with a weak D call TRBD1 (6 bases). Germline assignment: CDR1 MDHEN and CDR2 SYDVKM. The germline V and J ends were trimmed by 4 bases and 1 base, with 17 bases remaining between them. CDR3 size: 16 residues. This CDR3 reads CASSSPRGQFSYEQYF. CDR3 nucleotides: TGTGCCAGCAGTTCCCCCCGGGGACAATTTTCCTACGAGCAGTACTTC.

The CDR3 spells CASSEKGSGVDEQYF. As DNA, the CDR3 is TGTGCCAGCAGTGAAAAAGGTAGCGGGGTAGACGAGCAGTACTTC. The chain employs TRBV6-1 and TRBJ2-7, with TRBD2 identical over 8 bases. Trimming at V came to 2 bases and at J to 5 bases, leaving 8 bases not matched to a gene. Per germline, CDR1 MNHNS and CDR2 SASEGT. This CDR3 region has 15 residues.

The CDR3 DNA reads as TGTGCCAGCAGCGCACCGGGACAGCTCTACGAGCAGTACTTC. It translates to CASSAPGQLYEQYF. The chain carries TRBV11-2 and TRBJ2-7; 7 bases are a match to TRBD1. The junction had 7 bases not matched to a gene; V was cut back by 5 bases and J by 3 bases. Germline loops: CDR1 SGHAT, CDR2 FQNNGV. The CDR3 length is 14 residues.

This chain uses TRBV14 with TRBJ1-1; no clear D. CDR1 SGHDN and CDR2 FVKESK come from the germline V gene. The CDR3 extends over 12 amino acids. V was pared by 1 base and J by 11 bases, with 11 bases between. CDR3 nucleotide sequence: TGTGCCAGCAGCCAAGGGGGAGGGTTGGCTTTCTTT. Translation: CASSQGGGLAFF.

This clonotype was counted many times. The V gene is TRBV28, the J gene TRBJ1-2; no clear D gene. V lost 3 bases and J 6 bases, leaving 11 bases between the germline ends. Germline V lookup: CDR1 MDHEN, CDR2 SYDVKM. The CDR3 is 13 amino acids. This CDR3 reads CASSFIARDGYTF. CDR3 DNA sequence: TGTGCCAGCAGTTTTATCGCCCGGGATGGCTACACCTTC.

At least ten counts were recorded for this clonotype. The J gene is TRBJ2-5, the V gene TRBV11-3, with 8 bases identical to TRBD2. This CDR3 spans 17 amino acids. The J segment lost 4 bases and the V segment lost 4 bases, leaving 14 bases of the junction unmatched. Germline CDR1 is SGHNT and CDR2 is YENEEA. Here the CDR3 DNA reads TGTGCCAGCAGCTCCTCTTGGGGTAGCGGGAAGGTAGAGACCCAGTACTTC. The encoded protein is CASSSSWGSGKVETQYF.

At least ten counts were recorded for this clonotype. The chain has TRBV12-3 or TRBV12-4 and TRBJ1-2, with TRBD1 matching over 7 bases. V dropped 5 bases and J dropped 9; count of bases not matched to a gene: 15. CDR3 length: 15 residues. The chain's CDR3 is CASSASVGTASSYTF. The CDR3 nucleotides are TGTGCCAGCAGTGCCTCCGTGGGGACAGCCTCTAGCTACACCTTC.

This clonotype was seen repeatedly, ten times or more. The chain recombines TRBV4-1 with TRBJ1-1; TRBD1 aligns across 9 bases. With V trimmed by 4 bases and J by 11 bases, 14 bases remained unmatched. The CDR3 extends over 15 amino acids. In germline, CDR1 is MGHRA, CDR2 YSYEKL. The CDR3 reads CASSRNRDREAFAFF. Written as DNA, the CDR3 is TGCGCCAGCAGCCGGAACCGGGACAGGGAAGCGTTTGCTTTCTTT.

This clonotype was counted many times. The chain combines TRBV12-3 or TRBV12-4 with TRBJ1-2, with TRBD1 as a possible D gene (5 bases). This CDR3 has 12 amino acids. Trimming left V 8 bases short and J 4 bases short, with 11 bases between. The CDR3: CASRYQGYGYTF. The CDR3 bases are TGTGCCAGCCGATACCAGGGCTATGGCTACACCTTC.

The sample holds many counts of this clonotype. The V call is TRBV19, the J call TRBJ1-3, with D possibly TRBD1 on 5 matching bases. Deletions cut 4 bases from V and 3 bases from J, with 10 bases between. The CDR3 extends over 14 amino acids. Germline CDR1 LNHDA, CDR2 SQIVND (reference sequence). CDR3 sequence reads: CASSTPDIGNTIYF. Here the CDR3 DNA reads TGTGCCAGTAGTACCCCGGACATTGGAAACACCATATATTTT.

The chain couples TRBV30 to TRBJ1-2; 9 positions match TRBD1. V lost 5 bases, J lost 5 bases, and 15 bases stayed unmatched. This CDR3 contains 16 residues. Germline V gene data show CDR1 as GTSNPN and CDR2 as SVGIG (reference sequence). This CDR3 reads CAWRPSYRGRRYGYTF. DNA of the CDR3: TGTGCCTGGCGTCCATCTTACAGGGGGCGCCGATATGGCTACACCTTC.

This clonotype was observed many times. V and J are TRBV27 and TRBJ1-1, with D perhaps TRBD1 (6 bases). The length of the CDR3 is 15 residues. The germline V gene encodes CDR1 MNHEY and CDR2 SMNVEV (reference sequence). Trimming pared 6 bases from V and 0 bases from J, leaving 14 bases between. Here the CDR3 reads CASRLDGDMNTEAFF. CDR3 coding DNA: TGTGCCAGCAGATTGGACGGGGACATGAACACTGAAGCTTTCTTT.

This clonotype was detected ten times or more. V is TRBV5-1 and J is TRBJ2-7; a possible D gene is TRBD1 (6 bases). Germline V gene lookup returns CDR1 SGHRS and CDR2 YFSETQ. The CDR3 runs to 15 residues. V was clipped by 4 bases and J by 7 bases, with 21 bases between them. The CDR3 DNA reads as TGCGCCAGCAGCGCGATACAGGGCCGCCAATGGGAGCAGTACTTC. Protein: CASSAIQGRQWEQYF.

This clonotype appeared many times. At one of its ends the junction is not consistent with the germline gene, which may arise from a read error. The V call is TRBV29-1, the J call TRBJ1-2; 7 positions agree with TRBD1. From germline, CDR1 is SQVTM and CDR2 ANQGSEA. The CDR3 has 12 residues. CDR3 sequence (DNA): TGCAGCACTAGCCTTTCGACAGGGTTGAATCCCTTC. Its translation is CSTSLSTGLNPF.

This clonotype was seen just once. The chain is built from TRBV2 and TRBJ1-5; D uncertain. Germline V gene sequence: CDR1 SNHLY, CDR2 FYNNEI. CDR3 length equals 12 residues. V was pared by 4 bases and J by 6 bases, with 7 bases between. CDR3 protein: CASSGTVQPQHF. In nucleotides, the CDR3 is TGTGCCAGCAGTGGTACGGTTCAGCCCCAGCATTTT.

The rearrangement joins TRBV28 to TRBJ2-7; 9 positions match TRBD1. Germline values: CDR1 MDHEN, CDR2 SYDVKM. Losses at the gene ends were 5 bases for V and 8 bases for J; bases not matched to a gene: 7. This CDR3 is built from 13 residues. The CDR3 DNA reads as TGTGCCAGCAGTCCCACCGGGACAGGGAAGCAGTACTTC. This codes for CASSPTGTGKQYF.

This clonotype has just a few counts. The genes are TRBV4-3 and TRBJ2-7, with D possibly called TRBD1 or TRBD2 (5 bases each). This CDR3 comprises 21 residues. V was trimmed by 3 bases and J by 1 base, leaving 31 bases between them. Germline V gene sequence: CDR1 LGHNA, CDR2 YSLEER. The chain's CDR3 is CASSHPTSGALGTRRSYEQYF. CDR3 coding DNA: TGCGCCAGCAGCCATCCTACCTCGGGCGCTCTTGGGACGAGGAGGTCCTACGAGCAGTACTTC.

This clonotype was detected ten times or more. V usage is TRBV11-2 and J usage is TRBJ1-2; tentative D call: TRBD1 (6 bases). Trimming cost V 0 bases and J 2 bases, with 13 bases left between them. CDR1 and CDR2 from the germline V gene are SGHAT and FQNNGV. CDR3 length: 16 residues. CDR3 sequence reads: CASSLDYTGPNYGYTF. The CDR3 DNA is TGTGCCAGCAGCTTAGATTATACAGGGCCGAACTATGGCTACACCTTC.

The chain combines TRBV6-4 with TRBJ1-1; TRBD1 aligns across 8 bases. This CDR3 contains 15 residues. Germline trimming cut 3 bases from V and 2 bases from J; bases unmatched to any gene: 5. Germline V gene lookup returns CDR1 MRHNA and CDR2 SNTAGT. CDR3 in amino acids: CASSEGTGGNTEAFF. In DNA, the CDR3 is TGTGCCAGCAGTGAAGGGACAGGAGGAAACACTGAAGCTTTCTTT.

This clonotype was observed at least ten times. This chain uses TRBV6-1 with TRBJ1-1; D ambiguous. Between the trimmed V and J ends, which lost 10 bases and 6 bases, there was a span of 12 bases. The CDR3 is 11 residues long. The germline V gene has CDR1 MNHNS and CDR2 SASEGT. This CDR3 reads CANPRWAEAFF. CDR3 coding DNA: TGTGCCAACCCTCGGTGGGCTGAAGCTTTCTTT.

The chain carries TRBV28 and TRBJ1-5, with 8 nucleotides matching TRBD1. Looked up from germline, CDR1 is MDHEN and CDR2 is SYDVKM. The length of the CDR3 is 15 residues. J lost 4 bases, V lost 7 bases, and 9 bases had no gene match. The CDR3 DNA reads TGTGCCAGCACCCGTAGCGGACAGGGAAATCAGCCCCAGCATTTT. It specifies CASTRSGQGNQPQHF.

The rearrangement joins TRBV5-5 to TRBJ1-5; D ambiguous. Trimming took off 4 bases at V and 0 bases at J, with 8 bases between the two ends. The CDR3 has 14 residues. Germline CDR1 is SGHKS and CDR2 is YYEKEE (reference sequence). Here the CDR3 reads CASSPDPSNQPQHF. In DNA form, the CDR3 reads TGTGCCAGCAGCCCGGACCCTAGCAATCAGCCCCAGCATTTT.

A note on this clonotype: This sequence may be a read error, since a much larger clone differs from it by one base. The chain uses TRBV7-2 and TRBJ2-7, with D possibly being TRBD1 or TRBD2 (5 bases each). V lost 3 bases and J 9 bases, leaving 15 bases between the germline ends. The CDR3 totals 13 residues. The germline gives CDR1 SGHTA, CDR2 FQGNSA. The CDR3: CASSFGPRDAQYF. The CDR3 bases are TGTGCCAGCAGCTTCGGTCCCAGGGACGCGCAGTACTTC.

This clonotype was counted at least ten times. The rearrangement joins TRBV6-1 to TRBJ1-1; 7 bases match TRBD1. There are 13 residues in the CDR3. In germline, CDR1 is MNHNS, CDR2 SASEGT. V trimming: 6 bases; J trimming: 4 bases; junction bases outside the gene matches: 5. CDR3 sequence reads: CASRTGSGTEAFF. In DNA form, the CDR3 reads TGTGCCAGCAGGACAGGGTCGGGCACTGAAGCTTTCTTT.

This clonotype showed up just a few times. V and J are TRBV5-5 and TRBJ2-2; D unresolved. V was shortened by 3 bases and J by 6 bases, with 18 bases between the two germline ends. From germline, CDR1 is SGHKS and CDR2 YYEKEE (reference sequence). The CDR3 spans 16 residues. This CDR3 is CASSYSGRRSPGELFF. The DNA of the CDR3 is TGTGCCAGCAGCTACTCCGGTCGCAGGTCTCCCGGGGAGCTGTTTTTT.

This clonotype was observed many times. CDR3 protein: CASSLPSSGNTIYF. CDR3 in DNA: TGTGCCAGCAGTTTACCATCCTCTGGAAACACCATATATTTT. The V call is TRBV28, the J call TRBJ1-3; the D is unclear. Trimming left V 2 bases short and J 0 bases short, with 5 bases between. Germline CDR1 is MDHEN and CDR2 is SYDVKM. The CDR3 length is 14 residues.